Presented here are 6 T cell receptor beta chains from one specimen sequenced in a study of T-cell memory formation after mild COVID-19 (dated by TCRdb to the early 2020s). Libraries came from 5' RACE. The reads were generated on an Illumina NovaSeq 6000. TCRdb reanalyzed the raw reads on its own, using fastp at Q25 for trimming and MiXCR for clone calling, and kept in-frame beta chains. Entries are consolidated by CDR3 protein sequence, retaining the most common genes and DNA. The sample data list 100,000 to 140,000 distinct CDR3 sequences, and approximately 15% of these were observed just once. Clones ranked in the top ten supply about 39% of the sample. Sequencing was carried out using PBMCs or a T cell subset sorted from them (not recorded which). The receptors come from a young man who had mild COVID-19 (a few samples of this study predate the infection). The sample titles of this study are shuffled in the database, so cell type and time point are left out; the donor was told from shared clones.

The rearrangement links TRBV5-1 to TRBJ1-2; 8 bases align to TRBD1. The CDR3 loop spans 14 amino acids. Germline V gene data show CDR1 as SGHRS and CDR2 as YFSETQ. The ends lost 0 bases at V and 8 bases at J; junction bases unmatched: 6. This CDR3 is CASSLETGAGGYTF. The CDR3 region has the DNA TGCGCCAGCAGCTTGGAGACAGGGGCTGGAGGCTACACCTTC. The full variable domain, completed using reference TRBV5-1 and TRBJ1-2, is KAGVTQTPRYLIKTRGQQVTLSCSPISGHRSVSWYQQTPGQGLQFLFEYFSETQRNKGNFPGRFSGRQFSNSRSEMNVSTLELGDSALYLCASSLETGAGGYTFGSGTRLTVV.

This chain joins TRBV21-1 and TRBJ1-3. TRBV21-1 is a documented pseudogene. The CDR3 sequence is 15 residues long. The CDR3 DNA reads TGTGCCGGCAGCCCGGAAGATCACTCTGGAAACACCATATATTTT. The encoded protein is CAGSPEDHSGNTIYF.

The chain joins TRBV19 to TRBJ2-7, with D hard to call. The CDR3 is 13 residues long. V was trimmed by 3 bases and J by 3 bases, leaving 9 bases between them. Germline V gene lookup returns CDR1 LNHDA and CDR2 SQIVND (reference sequence). Here the CDR3 reads CASSMAGVYEQYF. Written as DNA, the CDR3 is TGTGCCAGTAGTATGGCAGGAGTCTACGAGCAGTACTTC. Variable domain in full (rest from reference TRBV19 and TRBJ2-7): DGGITQSPKYLFRKEGQNVTLSCEQNLNHDAMYWYRQDPGQGLRLIYYSQIVNDFQKGDIAEGYSVSREKKESFPLTVTSAQKNPTAFYLCASSMAGVYEQYFGPGTRLTVT.

This clonotype showed up many times. V usage is TRBV5-1 and J usage is TRBJ2-7, with no clear D. Germline values: CDR1 SGHRS, CDR2 YFSETQ. This CDR3 has 15 amino acids. Trimming left V 3 bases short and J 2 bases short, with 15 bases between. The CDR3 spells CASSWGTGPPYEQYF. DNA of the CDR3: TGCGCCAGCAGCTGGGGAACCGGGCCTCCCTACGAGCAGTACTTC.

The chain is built from TRBV19 and TRBJ2-2; no definite D call. From germline, CDR1 is LNHDA and CDR2 SQIVND (reference sequence). The CDR3 spans 14 residues. Trimming shortened V by 1 base and J by 4 bases, and 7 bases separated the two germline ends. The CDR3 DNA is TGTGCCAGTAGTATAGGTGTGGCCACCGGGGAGCTGTTTTTT. Residues: CASSIGVATGELFF.

Only a few counts were recorded for this clonotype. The rearrangement joins TRBV9 to TRBJ2-3, with a possible D match to TRBD2 (6 bases). CDR1 SGDLS and CDR2 YYNGEE come from the germline V gene. The CDR3 is made up of 17 amino acids. Trimming left V 4 bases short and J 5 bases short, with 23 bases between. As DNA, the CDR3 is TGTGCCAGCAGCCCTTCCCCCGGGGGTTCGACTTTAGATACGCAGTATTTT. As protein: CASSPSPGGSTLDTQYF.